This entry lists 22 T cell receptor beta chains sequenced from one sample in a study of T-cell memory formation after mild COVID-19. A single record per CDR3 protein comes from TCRdb applying MiXCR to the 5' RACE reads. The sample contains hundreds of thousands of distinct CDR3 sequences, around 30% of which appear only once. Material: PBMCs or a T cell subset sorted from them (not recorded which). These receptors came from an adult woman who had mild COVID-19 (a few samples of this study predate the infection). Cell type and time point are not known.

The chain links TRBV24-1 to TRBJ2-3; 8 bases are a match to TRBD1. The CDR3 spans 15 residues. V lost 3 bases to trimming and J lost 1 base; unmatched junction nucleotides: 2. Germline values: CDR1 KGHDR, CDR2 SFDVKD. The CDR3 here is CATSDAGGGTDTQYF. CDR3 sequence (DNA): TGTGCCACCAGTGATGCAGGGGGCGGCACAGATACGCAGTATTTT.

In its sample, this clonotype is medium-sized. This rearrangement joins TRBV19 to TRBJ2-2; maybe TRBD2 (6 bases). This CDR3 has 15 amino acids. Germline V gene lookup returns CDR1 LNHDA and CDR2 SQIVND (reference sequence). Trimming took off 5 bases at V and 7 bases at J, with 17 bases between the two ends. The CDR3 sequence is CASSPGTFLLGELFF. CDR3 sequence (DNA): TGTGCCAGTAGTCCCGGGACTTTCTTACTCGGGGAGCTGTTTTTT.

This chain links TRBV5-1 with TRBJ2-7; 9 bases align to TRBD1. The V segment lost 2 bases and the J segment 4 bases; nucleotides outside the gene matches: 13. The CDR3 has 17 residues. CDR1 is SGHRS and CDR2 is YFSETQ in the germline V gene. The CDR3 region has the DNA TGCGCCAGCAGCTTTGGCCTAATCGACAGGGGGAAGTACGAGCAGTACTTC. Residues: CASSFGLIDRGKYEQYF. Together with reference TRBV5-1 and TRBJ2-7, the CDR3 gives the full variable domain: KAGVTQTPRYLIKTRGQQVTLSCSPISGHRSVSWYQQTPGQGLQFLFEYFSETQRNKGNFPGRFSGRQFSNSRSEMNVSTLELGDSALYLCASSFGLIDRGKYEQYFGPGTRLTVT.

The genes are TRBV25-1 and TRBJ2-1; D unresolved. V shed 3 bases and J shed 5 bases, with 11 bases lying between them. CDR3 size: 14 residues. In germline, CDR1 is MGHDK, CDR2 SYGVNS. CDR3 sequence reads: CASSESMADNEQFF. CDR3 nucleotides: TGTGCCAGCAGTGAGTCGATGGCGGACAATGAGCAGTTCTTC.

The table lists this clonotype with a few counts. V usage is TRBV27 and J usage is TRBJ2-1; 11 nucleotides agree with TRBD2. With V trimmed by 4 bases and J by 0 bases, 8 bases remained unmatched. CDR3 length: 18 amino acids. Germline CDR1 reads MNHEY; CDR2 reads SMNVEV (reference sequence). CDR3 region: CASSSLGTSGSSYNEQFF. The CDR3 bases are TGTGCCAGCAGTTCGCTCGGGACTAGCGGAAGCTCCTACAATGAGCAGTTCTTC.

This clonotype turned up a few times. The V call is TRBV6-5, the J call TRBJ2-7; D is uncertain. Germline V lookup: CDR1 MNHEY, CDR2 SVGAGI. The CDR3 extends over 15 amino acids. The V gene lost 4 bases and the J gene lost 0 bases, with 13 bases spanning the gap. The CDR3 sequence: CASSSHTIRSYEQYF. As DNA, the CDR3 is TGTGCCAGCAGTTCCCATACCATCCGCTCCTACGAGCAGTACTTC.

The chain couples TRBV19 to TRBJ1-1; the D gene is possibly TRBD1 (5 bases). The CDR3 runs 11 residues. Trimming left V 7 bases short and J 7 bases short, with 10 bases between. The germline V gene has CDR1 LNHDA and CDR2 SQIVND (reference sequence). CDR3 region: CASNMGVEAFF. The DNA of the CDR3 is TGTGCCAGTAATATGGGGGTTGAAGCTTTCTTT.

This rearrangement joins TRBV9 to TRBJ1-1; D gene uncertain. Germline V gives CDR1 SGDLS, CDR2 YYNGEE. The CDR3 has 13 amino acids. V was pared by 2 bases and J by 1 base, with 6 bases between. CDR3 sequence: CASSVSGNTEAFF. The CDR3 nucleotides read TGTGCCAGCAGCGTGTCGGGGAACACTGAAGCTTTCTTT.

This chain connects TRBV2 to TRBJ2-5, with a possible D match to TRBD2 (5 bases). The V gene lost 4 bases and the J gene lost 5 bases, with 11 bases spanning the gap. Germline lookup yields CDR1 SNHLY and CDR2 FYNNEI. The length of the CDR3 is 13 residues. CDR3: CASSAGVQETQYF. The CDR3 DNA reads TGTGCCAGCAGTGCCGGGGTACAGGAGACCCAGTACTTC.

This clonotype was detected a few times. The gene calls are TRBV7-6 and TRBJ2-3; TRBD2 agrees at 7 bases. V dropped 4 bases and J dropped 1; count of bases not matched to a gene: 8. The CDR3 covers 16 residues. The germline gives CDR1 SGHVS, CDR2 FNYEAQ. CDR3 region: CASSSLTSLGTDTQYF. The CDR3 coding sequence is TGTGCCAGCAGCTCCCTGACTAGCTTGGGCACAGATACGCAGTATTTT.

The genes are TRBV29-1 and TRBJ2-2, with no clear D. CDR1 is SQVTM and CDR2 is ANQGSEA in the germline V gene. There are 13 residues in the CDR3. Trimming took 7 bases from V and 3 from J, leaving 12 bases between them. The CDR3 protein is CSGAESYTGELFF. The DNA of the CDR3 is TGCAGCGGGGCCGAGAGTTACACCGGGGAGCTGTTTTTT.

The rearrangement links TRBV6-2 or TRBV6-3 to TRBJ1-2, with a possible D match to TRBD1 (5 bases). Germline V gives CDR1 MNHEY, CDR2 SVGEGT. The CDR3 contains 17 residues. Trimming removed 2 bases at V and 2 bases at J, with 18 bases between. The CDR3 DNA reads TGTGCCAGCAGTTACCCCTACCAAGACAGATCGAACTATGGCTACACCTTC. Translation: CASSYPYQDRSNYGYTF.

This clonotype was found a few times. The genes are TRBV6-5 and TRBJ2-7; the D gene is possibly TRBD2 (5 bases). Trimming shortened V by 6 bases and J by 4 bases, and 16 bases separated the two germline ends. The length of the CDR3 is 14 residues. Germline lookup yields CDR1 MNHEY and CDR2 SVGAGI. The CDR3 DNA sequence: TGTGCCAGCAGAGAGGGTTCGGGGTATTACGAGCAGTACTTC. This sequence encodes CASREGSGYYEQYF.

This clonotype appeared a few times. This chain joins TRBV3-1 and TRBJ1-1; D is uncertain. Germline-derived CDR1 and CDR2 are LGHDT and YNNKEL (reference sequence). The ends were cut back, 0 bases at V and 0 bases at J, with 14 bases in the middle. CDR3 length: 17 amino acids. CDR3 in DNA: TGTGCCAGCAGCCAAGACGGCTTTGGACCCATGAACACTGAAGCTTTCTTT. Translation: CASSQDGFGPMNTEAFF.

V gene TRBV2 combines with J gene TRBJ1-2; D ambiguous. CDR3 length equals 13 residues. Germline V gene sequence: CDR1 SNHLY, CDR2 FYNNEI. V was clipped by 0 bases and J by 3 bases, with 5 bases between them. The chain's CDR3 is CASSEALDYGYTF. As DNA, the CDR3 is TGTGCCAGCAGTGAAGCGCTGGACTATGGCTACACCTTC.

This chain joins TRBV5-1 and TRBJ2-7; the match to TRBD2 covers 13 bases. Per the germline V gene, CDR1 is SGHRS and CDR2 is YFSETQ. J lost 5 bases, V lost 0 bases, and 5 bases had no gene match. CDR3 length: 16 residues. The CDR3 loop reads CASSLAPGTSGDEQYF. The CDR3 DNA follows: TGCGCCAGCAGCTTGGCCCCCGGGACTAGCGGGGACGAGCAGTACTTC.

Only one count was recorded for this clonotype. This sequence joins TRBV24-1 and TRBJ2-1, with D perhaps matching TRBD1 or TRBD2 (6 bases each). This CDR3 comprises 13 residues. The V end lost 4 bases, the J end lost 11 bases, and 14 bases lay between the germline ends. Germline V gene data show CDR1 as KGHDR and CDR2 as SFDVKD. CDR3 protein: CATSDSRGEQQFF. The CDR3 DNA sequence: TGTGCCACCAGTGACTCTAGGGGGGAACAGCAGTTCTTC.

In its sample, this clonotype was seen a few times. The chain employs TRBV7-2 and TRBJ2-1; 7 bases agree with TRBD2. This CDR3 is built from 15 residues. From germline, CDR1 is SGHTA and CDR2 FQGNSA. V was pared by 1 base and J by 9 bases, with 9 bases of the junction left unmatched. CDR3 protein: CASSLGWSGIAEQFF. The CDR3 bases are TGTGCCAGCAGCTTAGGATGGAGCGGGATCGCTGAGCAGTTCTTC.

This clonotype was detected only a few times. The genes are TRBV5-1 and TRBJ2-7; a possible D gene is TRBD1 (6 bases). The CDR3 loop spans 14 amino acids. Germline lookup yields CDR1 SGHRS and CDR2 YFSETQ. The V end lost 6 bases, the J end lost 2 bases, and 15 bases lay between the germline ends. The CDR3, as DNA: TGCGCCAGCACCTCACCCGACAGGACCTACGAGCAGTACTTC. It codes for CASTSPDRTYEQYF.

The chain recombines TRBV7-2 with TRBJ2-2; D not certain. Looked up from germline, CDR1 is SGHTA and CDR2 is FQGNSA. The CDR3 consists of 16 residues. Trimming pared 2 bases from V and 0 bases from J, leaving 10 bases between. CDR3 coding DNA: TGTGCCAGCAGCTTAAGATCACAGCCGAACACCGGGGAGCTGTTTTTT. Translating gives CASSLRSQPNTGELFF.

The chain combines TRBV5-1 with TRBJ2-2; D not certain. V was shortened by 0 bases and J by 3 bases, with 6 bases between the two germline ends. The germline V gene encodes CDR1 SGHRS and CDR2 YFSETQ. This CDR3 is built from 14 residues. CDR3 sequence reads: CASSLDTYTGELFF. The CDR3 region has the DNA TGCGCCAGCAGCTTGGACACCTACACCGGGGAGCTGTTTTTT.

This clonotype was counted between two and nine times. V is TRBV18 and J is TRBJ1-2; D is unresolved. Per the germline V gene, CDR1 is KGHSH and CDR2 is LQKENI. The CDR3 covers 14 residues. The ends were cut back, 3 bases at V and 2 bases at J, with 10 bases in the middle. CDR3 in amino acids: CASSPLRENYGYTF. As DNA, the CDR3 is TGTGCCAGCTCACCGCTTAGGGAAAACTATGGCTACACCTTC. The complete variable domain, with remaining parts taken from reference TRBV18 and TRBJ1-2, reads NAGVMQNPRHLVRRRGQEARLRCSPMKGHSHVYWYRQLPEEGLKFMVYLQKENIIDESGMPKERFSAEFPKEGPSILRIQQVVRGDSAAYFCASSPLRENYGYTFGSGTRLTVV.